This T cell receptor beta chain is drawn from a study of blood T cells in healthy people across ages (dated by TCRdb to about 2015). For context, the study as a whole: In model experiments, template switching captured roughly one uniquely barcoded TCR beta cDNA molecule for every two T cells. For two donors (one aged 18 to 30 and one aged 80 or older), the study analyzed two additional independent replicas of 1 million unique cDNA reads from the same blood draw. Age-related changes in TCR beta repertoire diversity were measured in the study by deep sequencing normalized with unique cDNA molecular identifiers. Donors were grouped into four age groups: young (average roughly 15 years), middle-aged (39), aged (roughly 62) and long-lived (approximately 82). To avoid experimental bias, donors of different ages were spread randomly across the sequencing lanes. Broader findings and caveats from the paper: Estimates of total diversity from one million sequenced T cells were regarded as lower bounds and underestimates. Observed TCR beta diversity per million T cells fell roughly linearly with age, and a significant reduction was already apparent by age around 44. The percentage of naive T cells measured by flow cytometry correlated strongly with observed TCR beta diversity. Compared with the aged group, the long-lived group had more naive CD4+ T cells, fewer expanded clones and increased TCR diversity, suggesting age selection. The CMV infection status of donors was not known, potentially confounding age-related changes in expanded clonotypes. Bulk unsorted PBMC profiling prevented conclusive comparison of naive and antigen-experienced compartments.

Libraries were prepared through 5' RACE. Sequencing was performed on an Illumina HiSeq 2500. The second PCR ran for roughly 7 to 11 cycles and used a J-beta primer mix along with a sample-barcoded 5' primer. A unique molecular identifier was introduced onto each TCR beta cDNA molecule by a template-switch 5' adaptor carrying 12 random nucleotides. Each sample yielded at least 2.5 million CDR3-containing paired-end reads. All of the RNA was converted into first-strand cDNA using the Mint cDNA synthesis kit, with a TRBC-specific oligonucleotide serving as the primer. Following uracil-DNA glycosylase treatment, a first 18-cycle PCR with universal primers M1SS and BC2_uni_R was performed on all cDNA. The source study handled its data this way. Each sample was normalized by randomly selecting 1 million high-quality reads, each carrying a distinct molecular identifier. Reads sharing molecular identifiers were discarded rather than binned into consensus sequences. MiTCR, with a Q25 quality threshold and the strictest error-elimination algorithm, was used for CDR3 identification, clonotype clustering and error correction. A nonparametric unseen species model using Euler transformation provided a lower-bound estimate of total TCR beta diversity. TCRdb took the public reads, trimmed them with fastp at Q25, ran MiXCR for clone calling and kept in-frame beta chains. Duplicate CDR3 protein sequences are folded into a single record with the most common DNA and genes. The V and J calls shown here were made by TCRdb, not taken from the authors' results. In this sample the table shows 1,500,000 or so distinct CDR3 sequences, almost 60% of which occur a single time. Of the sample, 6.5% to 8% falls within the top ten clones.

Systemically healthy Caucasian individuals from Russia, 35 to 50 in total and aged roughly 6 to 90 years, were included as donors. Ten milliliters of peripheral blood were drawn from each donor into EDTA-treated Vacutainer tubes. Ficoll-Paque density-gradient centrifugation was used to isolate PBMCs, with at least 6.5 million obtained per sample. Trizol reagent was used to extract total RNA from PBMCs, with at least 5.5 micrograms per sample. For every donor, an aliquot of PBMCs went through flow cytometry to measure the percentages of naive CD45RAhigh/CD27high T cells. There are a few counts of this clonotype. Its antigen specificity is not known. Base qualities are not at hand, and no much larger clone is one base apart. The CDR3 measures 10 amino acids from cysteine to phenylalanine. Just CDR3 DNA is preserved here, 30 bases in frame from base 1. Via the germline V gene, CDR1 is SQVTM and CDR2 ANQGSEA. V is reduced by 6 bases and J by 10 bases, leaving a spacing of 10 bases between them.

The material sequenced was blood. This receptor was identified in a man between 18 and 35 years old in good health. This receptor chain uses TRBV29-1 and TRBJ2-1; too little of a D gene remains to name it. The CDR3 in this case is CSVFVGEQFF. The nucleotide sequence is TGCAGCGTATTCGTGGGGGAGCAGTTCTTC.